The entry that follows covers one T cell receptor beta chain sequence. This sample was included in a study of T cell clones after liver transplantation. CDR3 length: 16 residues. Germline values: CDR1 SGHTA, CDR2 FQGNSA. V dropped 0 bases and J dropped 8; count of bases not matched to a gene: 8. Profiled with immunoSEQ multiplex PCR; TCRdb holds only in-frame clones, not every one. The table has about 68,000 clones, 85% to 95% seen once. Here the sequenced sample was CD4+ T cells from blood, taken about 25 months after liver transplant. The sequence was collected from a human patient who received a liver transplant. Some T cells could come from the graft donor. The rearrangement uses TRBV7-2 and TRBJ2-2; 8 bases are a match to TRBD1. The CDR3 is CASSLAPRTGSGELFF. CDR3 DNA sequence: TGTGCCAGCAGCTTAGCTCCAAGGACAGGGTCAGGGGAGCTGTTTTTT.